A selection of T cell receptor beta chains follows, all from one sample in a study of cytomegalovirus exposure and HLA in healthy donors. Here immunoSEQ multiplex PCR was the method, and the copy in TCRdb shows in-frame clones only, minus some. The sample yields 95,000 to 100,000 clones, around 77% seen once. Sequencing was performed on PBMCs. These receptors all stem from a man in his forties in good health and CMV-seronegative. Both conserved end residues are part of each CDR3. A D gene is named only where the DNA matches it firmly. Size tells how often a clone was seen (once, few, many) or the class of an expanded clone, and some rows leave it out.

j_call	cdr3_length	clone_size	d_call	v_call	cdr3_aa	cdr3_nt
TRBJ1-5	13	-	-	TRBV10-3	CAMKGLGNQPQHF	TGTGCCATGAAGGGACTCGGCAATCAGCCCCAGCATTTT
TRBJ2-1	13	-	-	TRBV6-5	CASSYSEGNEQFF	TGTGCCAGCAGTTACTCTGAGGGCAATGAGCAGTTCTTC
TRBJ1-1	13	-	-	TRBV5-1	CASRTDWDTEAFF	TGCGCCAGCAGGACAGACTGGGACACTGAAGCTTTCTTT
TRBJ2-3	17	-	TRBD2	TRBV27	CASSLSSTSGYTDTQYF	TGTGCCAGCAGTTTATCGAGTACTAGCGGCTACACAGATACGCAGTATTTT
TRBJ1-5	16	-	-	TRBV19	CASSPGQGLALQPQHF	TGTGCCAGTAGCCCTGGACAAGGGTTGGCCCTACAGCCCCAGCATTTT
TRBJ2-1	14	-	-	TRBV30	CAWTSGTPYNEQFF	TGTGCCTGGACCTCCGGGACTCCGTACAATGAGCAGTTCTTC
TRBJ1-1	14	once	-	TRBV19	CASSVGGSNTEAFF	TGTGCCAGTAGTGTGGGGGGATCGAACACTGAAGCTTTCTTT
TRBJ1-3	18	-	TRBD1	TRBV11-2	CASSLGPPGQDSGNTIYF	TGTGCCAGCAGCTTGGGACCACCGGGACAGGACTCTGGAAACACCATATATTTT
TRBJ2-2	15	-	-	TRBV14	CASSLRLSRTGELFF	TGTGCCAGCAGCCTCCGTCTCTCCCGCACCGGGGAGCTGTTTTTT
TRBJ2-7	16	-	-	TRBV7-2	CASSDPGQTSSYEQYF	TGTGCCAGCAGCGACCCGGGACAAACGTCCTCCTACGAGCAGTACTTC
TRBJ2-2	17	-	-	TRBV15	CATSRVGKGMNTGELFF	TGTGCCACCAGCAGAGTTGGTAAGGGGATGAACACCGGGGAGCTGTTTTTT
TRBJ2-5	17	-	TRBD2	TRBV7-7	CASSPGRAGHTQETQYF	TGTGCCAGCAGCCCCGGGAGGGCAGGACACACCCAAGAGACCCAGTACTTC
TRBJ2-3	16	few	TRBD2	TRBV11-2	CASSGRGGIITDTQYF	TGTGCCAGCAGTGGGCGGGGGGGGATAATCACAGATACGCAGTATTTT
TRBJ2-1	16	-	TRBD2	TRBV6-4	CASSALAGGPYNEQFF	TGTGCCAGCAGTGCCCTAGCGGGGGGGCCGTACAATGAGCAGTTCTTC
TRBJ2-3	13	once	TRBD1	TRBV7-3	CASSSSMTGAQYF	TGTGCCAGCAGCTCCTCAATGACAGGGGCGCAGTATTTT
TRBJ2-3	14	-	-	TRBV5-4	CASSLTGITDTQYF	TGTGCCAGCAGCTTGACAGGGATCACAGATACGCAGTATTTT